The rows below give T cell receptor beta chains drawn from one sample of a study of OX40 agonist ivuxolimab in advanced cancers. The table came from immunoSEQ multiplex PCR; TCRdb's copy has only in-frame clones and leaves some out. The sample lists 100,000 to 120,000 clones; roughly 90% were seen once. The source material was CD4+ or CD8+ T cells sorted from blood, sampled in a trial of the OX40 agonist ivuxolimab. The source of these receptors is an adult with an advanced solid tumor such as melanoma, head and neck, liver or kidney cancer. CDR3s include the opening cysteine and the closing phenylalanine or tryptophan. Fields, in order: D gene, V gene, J gene, clone size, CDR3 DNA, CDR3 protein. A D gene is named only where the DNA matches it firmly. For some rows the clone size is stated as once, few or many, or as a class when expanded; others skip it.

D: TRBD1; V: TRBV7-3; J: TRBJ2-7; size: -; DNA: TGTGCCAGCAGCGTCGGGACAGCAAACTACGAGCAGTACTTC; CDR3: CASSVGTANYEQYF
D: -; V: TRBV20-1; J: TRBJ2-1; size: -; DNA: TGCAGTGCGGAAGACTACAATGAGCAGTTCTTC; CDR3: CSAEDYNEQFF
D: TRBD1; V: TRBV10-3; J: TRBJ1-3; size: -; DNA: TGTGCCATTAGTGGGGACAGGCGGAGAAACACCATATATTTT; CDR3: CAISGDRRRNTIYF
D: -; V: TRBV25-1; J: TRBJ1-4; size: -; DNA: TGTGCCAGCAGTGGGACTGGAGGAAAACTGTTTTTT; CDR3: CASSGTGGKLFF
D: -; V: TRBV7-9; J: TRBJ1-2; size: few; DNA: TGTGCCAGCAGCTTAGTTCATGGCTACACCTTC; CDR3: CASSLVHGYTF
D: TRBD1; V: TRBV4-1; J: TRBJ1-2; size: -; DNA: TGCGCCAGCAGCCAACTGACAGGGGACAACTATGGCTACACCTTC; CDR3: CASSQLTGDNYGYTF
D: -; V: TRBV28; J: TRBJ2-5; size: -; DNA: TGTGCCAGCACCTTGGGCGGACCAGGTCGGGACCAGTACTTC; CDR3: CASTLGGPGRDQYF
D: TRBD2; V: TRBV19; J: TRBJ2-1; size: once; DNA: TGTGCCAGTAGTGGGACTAGCGGGAGGGAGGGTGAGCAGTTCTTC; CDR3: CASSGTSGREGEQFF
D: -; V: TRBV6-8; J: TRBJ1-1; size: -; DNA: TGTGCCAGCAGTTATACAGGGAGATCTGAAGCTTTCTTT; CDR3: CASSYTGRSEAFF
D: TRBD1; V: TRBV28; J: TRBJ2-7; size: -; DNA: TGTGCCAGCAGTGGACAGGGGTTATACTACGAGCAGTACTTC; CDR3: CASSGQGLYYEQYF
D: -; V: TRBV27; J: TRBJ2-7; size: -; DNA: TGTGCCAGCAGTTTAGCCCCGGACGGAACCTACGAGCAGTACTTC; CDR3: CASSLAPDGTYEQYF
D: -; V: TRBV30; J: TRBJ1-5; size: -; DNA: TGTGCCTGGAGTGTAGGCAGTCAGGTCCAGCCCCAGCATTTT; CDR3: CAWSVGSQVQPQHF
D: -; V: TRBV5-1; J: TRBJ2-7; size: -; DNA: TGCGCCAGCAGCTCCGGGGTTGGACAATTGCCCTACGAGCAGTACTTC; CDR3: CASSSGVGQLPYEQYF
D: -; V: TRBV25-1; J: TRBJ2-5; size: -; DNA: TGTGCCAGCAGTGGCCAAGAGACCCAGTACTTC; CDR3: CASSGQETQYF
D: -; V: TRBV11-2; J: TRBJ2-1; size: -; DNA: TGTGCCAGCAGCCGCCTTCGGAATGAGCAGTTCTTC; CDR3: CASSRLRNEQFF
D: TRBD1; V: TRBV10-3; J: TRBJ2-5; size: once; DNA: TGTGCCACACAGGGGAGTCAAGAGACCCAGTACTTC; CDR3: CATQGSQETQYF
D: -; V: TRBV5-1; J: TRBJ1-1; size: -; DNA: TGCGCCAGCAGCTCACCCTCCGGGAGCTCCCTGGGGACTGAAGCTTTCTTT; CDR3: CASSSPSGSSLGTEAFF
D: TRBD1; V: TRBV4-2; J: TRBJ1-5; size: -; DNA: TGTGCCAGCAGCCAAGACCCAGGGGGCGGGCAGCCCCAGCATTTT; CDR3: CASSQDPGGGQPQHF
D: TRBD1; V: TRBV6-6; J: TRBJ1-2; size: once; DNA: TGTGCCAGCAGTTACAATCTGGACAGGGGCCGCGGCTACACCTTC; CDR3: CASSYNLDRGRGYTF
D: TRBD2; V: TRBV5-6; J: TRBJ2-1; size: -; DNA: TGTGCCAGCAGCTGGGGGACTAGCGCCGACAATGAGCAGTTCTTC; CDR3: CASSWGTSADNEQFF
D: -; V: TRBV5-8; J: TRBJ1-4; size: -; DNA: TGTGCCACCCAGCCAGGGTTAAGAGAAAAACTGTTTTTT; CDR3: CATQPGLREKLFF
D: TRBD2; V: TRBV28; J: TRBJ2-2; size: -; DNA: TGTGCCAGCAGGGGAGCCACCTTCACGGGAGGCACCGGGGAGCTGTTTTTT; CDR3: CASRGATFTGGTGELFF
D: -; V: TRBV28; J: TRBJ2-7; size: -; DNA: TGTGCCAGCAGTTCGGGGGAAAGGTCCTACGAGCAGTACTTC; CDR3: CASSSGERSYEQYF
D: -; V: TRBV6-6; J: TRBJ2-7; size: -; DNA: TGTGCCAGCAGTCCGACAGGCCTCAGCTCCTACGAGCAGTACTTC; CDR3: CASSPTGLSSYEQYF
D: TRBD1; V: TRBV30; J: TRBJ1-2; size: many; DNA: TGTGCCTGGAGTTACCCCGGGACAGGGGCCCGCTACACCTTC; CDR3: CAWSYPGTGARYTF
D: -; V: TRBV18; J: TRBJ2-5; size: -; DNA: TGTGCCAGCTCACCACCGGGCAGGGCTCAAGAGACCCAGTACTTC; CDR3: CASSPPGRAQETQYF
D: -; V: TRBV5-1; J: TRBJ1-2; size: -; DNA: TGCGCCAGCAGCCCCGCGGGTGGGAATGGCTACACCTTC; CDR3: CASSPAGGNGYTF
D: -; V: TRBV7-3; J: TRBJ1-6; size: -; DNA: TGTGCCAGCAGCTTAAACGGGGAGAGGTCACCCCTCCACTTT; CDR3: CASSLNGERSPLHF
D: TRBD2; V: TRBV9; J: TRBJ2-2; size: -; DNA: TGTGCCAGCAGCGTGGGCGGGAGACCCGGGGAGCTGTTTTTT; CDR3: CASSVGGRPGELFF
D: -; V: TRBV7-3; J: TRBJ2-3; size: -; DNA: TGTGCCAGCAGCCGCAGGGGCACAGATACGCAGTATTTT; CDR3: CASSRRGTDTQYF
D: -; V: TRBV5-6; J: TRBJ1-6; size: -; DNA: TGTGCCAGCAGCTTGGCTGGCCAGGTCTATAATTCACCCCTCCACTTT; CDR3: CASSLAGQVYNSPLHF
D: -; V: TRBV4-2; J: TRBJ1-4; size: -; DNA: TGTGCCAGCAGCCAAGATTTTGCGGGCCCTAATGAAAAACTGTTTTTT; CDR3: CASSQDFAGPNEKLFF
D: -; V: TRBV21-1; J: TRBJ2-7; size: -; DNA: TGTGCCAGCAGCAAAGCACGTAGAGGAAGCTCCTACGAGCAGTACTTC; CDR3: CASSKARRGSSYEQYF
D: -; V: TRBV6-6; J: TRBJ2-1; size: -; DNA: TGTGCCAGCAGTACAACCACTGGCAATGAGCAGTTCTTC; CDR3: CASSTTTGNEQFF
D: -; V: TRBV7-3; J: TRBJ2-1; size: -; DNA: TGTGCCAGCAGCTTGGGTCTAGCTTCCAATGAGCAGTTCTTC; CDR3: CASSLGLASNEQFF
D: -; V: TRBV19; J: TRBJ1-6; size: -; DNA: TGTGCCAGTAGTCCCGGGGGCGCGGGGAATTCACCCCTCCACTTT; CDR3: CASSPGGAGNSPLHF
D: TRBD1; V: TRBV14; J: TRBJ2-7; size: -; DNA: TGTGCCAGCAGCCAAGATTGGGCAGGGGGCTACGAGCAGTACTTC; CDR3: CASSQDWAGGYEQYF
D: -; V: TRBV5-6; J: TRBJ1-1; size: -; DNA: TGTGCCAGCAGCTTTCGGCGGAACACTGAAGCTTTCTTT; CDR3: CASSFRRNTEAFF
D: TRBD1; V: TRBV11-2; J: TRBJ1-4; size: -; DNA: TGTGCCAGCAGCCGACAGGGGGCCAGTAATGAAAAACTGTTTTTT; CDR3: CASSRQGASNEKLFF
D: -; V: TRBV7-8; J: TRBJ2-1; size: -; DNA: TGTGCCAGCAGCTTGAGGGCGGACAACTCCTACAATGAGCAGTTCTTC; CDR3: CASSLRADNSYNEQFF
D: -; V: TRBV28; J: TRBJ2-3; size: -; DNA: TGTGCCAGCAGTTCACCCAGACAGGCCGGCACAGATACGCAGTATTTT; CDR3: CASSSPRQAGTDTQYF
D: -; V: TRBV19; J: TRBJ2-7; size: -; DNA: TGTGCCAGTAGTAGGGGGCTTGGAGTCTACGAGCAGTACTTC; CDR3: CASSRGLGVYEQYF
D: -; V: TRBV7-2; J: TRBJ2-1; size: -; DNA: TGTGCCAGCAGCTTAGCCTTCCACAGGGGAGGCTACAATGAGCAGTTCTTC; CDR3: CASSLAFHRGGYNEQFF
D: -; V: TRBV30; J: TRBJ1-1; size: -; DNA: TGTGCCCGGGATGCAAGGCTCGAAGGCACTGAAGCTTTCTTT; CDR3: CARDARLEGTEAFF
D: -; V: TRBV28; J: TRBJ1-3; size: -; DNA: TGTGCCAGCAGTTTACATACCGCTGGAAACACCATATATTTT; CDR3: CASSLHTAGNTIYF